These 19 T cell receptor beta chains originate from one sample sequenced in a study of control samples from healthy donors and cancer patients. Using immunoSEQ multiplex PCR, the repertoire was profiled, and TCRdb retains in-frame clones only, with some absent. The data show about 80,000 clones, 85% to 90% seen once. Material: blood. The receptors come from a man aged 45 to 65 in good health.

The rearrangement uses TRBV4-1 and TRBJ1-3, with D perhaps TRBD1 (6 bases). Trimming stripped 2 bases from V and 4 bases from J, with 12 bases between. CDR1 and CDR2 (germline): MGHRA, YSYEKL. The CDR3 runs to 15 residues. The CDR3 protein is CASSQIRGEGNTIYF. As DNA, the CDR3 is TGCGCCAGCAGCCAAATCAGGGGTGAAGGAAACACCATATATTTT.

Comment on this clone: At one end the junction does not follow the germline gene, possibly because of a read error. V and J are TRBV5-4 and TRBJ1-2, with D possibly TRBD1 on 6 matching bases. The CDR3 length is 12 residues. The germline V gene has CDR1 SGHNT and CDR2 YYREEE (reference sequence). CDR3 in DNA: TGTGCCAGCAGCTTGGGGGGGGGCGAGCCTTTCTTC. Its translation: CASSLGGGEPFF.

CDR3: CASSEQRQGYTF. The DNA for the CDR3 is TGTGCCAGCAGTGAACAGAGGCAAGGCTACACCTTC. This chain joins TRBV6-1 and TRBJ1-2, with D unclear. Trimming stripped 2 bases from V and 8 bases from J, with 9 bases between. The CDR3 contains 12 residues. Per the germline V gene, CDR1 is MNHNS and CDR2 is SASEGT.

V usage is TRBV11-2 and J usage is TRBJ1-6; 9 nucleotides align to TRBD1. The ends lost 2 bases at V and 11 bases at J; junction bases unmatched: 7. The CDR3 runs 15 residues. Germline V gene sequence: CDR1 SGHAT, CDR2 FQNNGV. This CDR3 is CASSLRSTGGAPLHF. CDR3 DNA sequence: TGTGCCAGCAGCTTACGTTCGACAGGGGGGGCACCCCTCCACTTT.

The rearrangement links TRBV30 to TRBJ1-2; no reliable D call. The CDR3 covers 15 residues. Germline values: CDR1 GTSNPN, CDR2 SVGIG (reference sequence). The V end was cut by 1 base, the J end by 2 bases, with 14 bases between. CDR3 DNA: TGTGCCTGGAGTGCCACAGCTACTATAAACTATGGCTACACCTTC. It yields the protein CAWSATATINYGYTF. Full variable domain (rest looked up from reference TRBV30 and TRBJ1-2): SQTIHQWPATLVQPVGSPLSLECTVEGTSNPNLYWYRQAAGRGLQLLFYSVGIGQISSEVPQNLSASRPQDRQFILSSKKLLLSDSGFYLCAWSATATINYGYTFGSGTRLTVV.

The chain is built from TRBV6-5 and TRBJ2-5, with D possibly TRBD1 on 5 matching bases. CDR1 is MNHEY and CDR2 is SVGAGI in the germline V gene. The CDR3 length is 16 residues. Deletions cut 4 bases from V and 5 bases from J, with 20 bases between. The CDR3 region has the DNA TGTGCCAGCAGTTCGCAGGGTACCAGGGTGGGCGAGACCCAGTACTTC. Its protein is CASSSQGTRVGETQYF.

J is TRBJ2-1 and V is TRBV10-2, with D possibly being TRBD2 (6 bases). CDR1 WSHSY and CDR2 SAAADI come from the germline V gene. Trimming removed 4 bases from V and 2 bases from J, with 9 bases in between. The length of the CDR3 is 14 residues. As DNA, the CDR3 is TGCGCCAGCAGTGGGGGGACTCCCTACAATGAGCAGTTCTTC. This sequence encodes CASSGGTPYNEQFF.

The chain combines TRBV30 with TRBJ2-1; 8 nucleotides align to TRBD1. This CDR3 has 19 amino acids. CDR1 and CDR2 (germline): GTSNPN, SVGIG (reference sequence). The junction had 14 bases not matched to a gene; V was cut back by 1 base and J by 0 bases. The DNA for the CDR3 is TGTGCCTGGAGTGGATGGGGACAGGTGGATTCCTTCTCCTACAATGAGCAGTTCTTC. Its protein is CAWSGWGQVDSFSYNEQFF.

CDR3 loop: CSVRTGVNEKLFF. CDR3 bases: TGCAGCGTCCGTACAGGGGTGAATGAAAAACTGTTTTTT. The chain is built from TRBV29-1 and TRBJ1-4; 7 positions agree with TRBD1. The V and J ends lost 6 bases and 5 bases, in that order; junction bases with no gene match: 6. From germline, CDR1 is SQVTM and CDR2 ANQGSEA. The CDR3 sequence is 13 residues long.

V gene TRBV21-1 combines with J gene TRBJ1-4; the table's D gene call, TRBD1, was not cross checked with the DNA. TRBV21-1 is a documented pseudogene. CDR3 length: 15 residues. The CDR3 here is CASSRRQATNEKLFF. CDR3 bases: TGTGCCAGCAGCCGCAGACAGGCAACTAATGAAAAACTGTTTTTT.

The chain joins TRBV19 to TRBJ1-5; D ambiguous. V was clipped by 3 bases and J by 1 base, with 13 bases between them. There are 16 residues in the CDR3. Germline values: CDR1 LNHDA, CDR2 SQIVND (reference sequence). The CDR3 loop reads CASSIRAEASNQPQHF. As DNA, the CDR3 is TGTGCCAGTAGTATTAGGGCAGAAGCAAGCAATCAGCCCCAGCATTTT.

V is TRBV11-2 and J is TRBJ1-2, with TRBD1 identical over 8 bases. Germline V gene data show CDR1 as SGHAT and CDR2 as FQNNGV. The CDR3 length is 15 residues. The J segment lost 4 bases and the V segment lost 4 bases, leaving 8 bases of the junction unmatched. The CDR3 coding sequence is TGTGCCAGCAGCTCAATGGACAGGGCTAGCTATGGCTACACCTTC. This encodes CASSSMDRASYGYTF.

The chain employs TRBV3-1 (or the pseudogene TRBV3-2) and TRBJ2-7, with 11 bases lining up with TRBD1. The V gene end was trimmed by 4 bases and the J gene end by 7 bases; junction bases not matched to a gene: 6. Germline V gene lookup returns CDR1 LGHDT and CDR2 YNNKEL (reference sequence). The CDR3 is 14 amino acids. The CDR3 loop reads CASSLGQGAREQYF. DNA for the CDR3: TGTGCCAGCAGCCTCGGACAGGGGGCTAGGGAGCAGTACTTC.

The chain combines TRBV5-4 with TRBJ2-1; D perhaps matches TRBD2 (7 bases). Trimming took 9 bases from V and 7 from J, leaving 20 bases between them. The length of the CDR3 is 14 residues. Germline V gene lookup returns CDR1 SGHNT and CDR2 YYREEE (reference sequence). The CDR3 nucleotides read TGTGCCACCCGTGGGTGGGGGGGCCATAATGAGCAGTTCTTC. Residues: CATRGWGGHNEQFF. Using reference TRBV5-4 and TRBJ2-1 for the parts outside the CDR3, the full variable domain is ETGVTQSPTHLIKTRGQQVTLRCSSQSGHNTVSWYQQALGQGPQFIFQYYREEENGRGNFPPRFSGLQFPNYSSELNVNALELDDSALYLCATRGWGGHNEQFFGPGTRLTVL.

The DNA for the CDR3 is TGTGCCAGCAGCTTGATACAGGACAGGACAGAGACCCAGTACTTC. Translation gives CASSLIQDRTETQYF. The genes are TRBV5-6 and TRBJ2-5; 7 bases are shared with TRBD1. Losses at the gene ends were 1 base for V and 4 bases for J; bases not matched to a gene: 7. The CDR3 consists of 15 residues. The germline gives CDR1 SGHDT, CDR2 YYEEEE.

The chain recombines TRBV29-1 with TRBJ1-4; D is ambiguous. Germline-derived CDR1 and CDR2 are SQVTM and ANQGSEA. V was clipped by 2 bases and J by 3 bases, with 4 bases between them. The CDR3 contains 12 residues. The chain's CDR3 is CSVERSNEKLFF. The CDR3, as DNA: TGCAGCGTTGAAAGGTCTAATGAAAAACTGTTTTTT.

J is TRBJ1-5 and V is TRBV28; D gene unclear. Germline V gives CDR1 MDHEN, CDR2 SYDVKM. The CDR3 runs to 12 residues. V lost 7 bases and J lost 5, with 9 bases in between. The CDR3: CASTQSYQPQHF. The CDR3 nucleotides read TGTGCCAGCACCCAATCATATCAGCCCCAGCATTTT.

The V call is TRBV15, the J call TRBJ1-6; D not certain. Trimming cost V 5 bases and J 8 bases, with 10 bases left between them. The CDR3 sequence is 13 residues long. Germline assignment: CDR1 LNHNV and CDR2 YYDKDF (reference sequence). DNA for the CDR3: TGTGCCACCAGCGGTGAAAGGGATTCACCCCTCCACTTT. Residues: CATSGERDSPLHF.

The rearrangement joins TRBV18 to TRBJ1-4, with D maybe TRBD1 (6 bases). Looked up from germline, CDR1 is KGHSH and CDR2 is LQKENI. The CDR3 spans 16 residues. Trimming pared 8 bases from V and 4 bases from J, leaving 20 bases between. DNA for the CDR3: TGTGCCAGCGCTCTGATCGTCGGGGGCCATAATGAAAAACTGTTTTTT. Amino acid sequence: CASALIVGGHNEKLFF. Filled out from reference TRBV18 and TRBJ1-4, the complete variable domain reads NAGVMQNPRHLVRRRGQEARLRCSPMKGHSHVYWYRQLPEEGLKFMVYLQKENIIDESGMPKERFSAEFPKEGPSILRIQQVVRGDSAAYFCASALIVGGHNEKLFFGSGTQLSVL.